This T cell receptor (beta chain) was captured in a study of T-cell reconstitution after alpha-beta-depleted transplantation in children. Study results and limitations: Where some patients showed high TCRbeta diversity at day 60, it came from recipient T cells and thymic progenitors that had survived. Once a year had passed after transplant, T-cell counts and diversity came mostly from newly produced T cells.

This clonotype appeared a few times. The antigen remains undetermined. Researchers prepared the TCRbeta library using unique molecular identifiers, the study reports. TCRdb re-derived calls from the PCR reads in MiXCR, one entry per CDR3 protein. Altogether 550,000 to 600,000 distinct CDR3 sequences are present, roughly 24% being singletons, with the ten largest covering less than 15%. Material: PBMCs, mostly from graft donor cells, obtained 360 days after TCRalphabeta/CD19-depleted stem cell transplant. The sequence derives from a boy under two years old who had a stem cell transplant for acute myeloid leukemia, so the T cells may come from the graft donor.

CDR3 residues: CSVAHRLLDGYTF. The DNA of the CDR3 is TGCAGCGTTGCACACAGACTGCTCGATGGCTACACCTTC. The rearrangement uses TRBV29-1 and TRBJ1-2, with D unresolved. The CDR3 sequence is 13 residues long. The germline V gene has CDR1 SQVTM and CDR2 ANQGSEA. Trimming took 4 bases from V and 6 from J, leaving 15 bases between them.